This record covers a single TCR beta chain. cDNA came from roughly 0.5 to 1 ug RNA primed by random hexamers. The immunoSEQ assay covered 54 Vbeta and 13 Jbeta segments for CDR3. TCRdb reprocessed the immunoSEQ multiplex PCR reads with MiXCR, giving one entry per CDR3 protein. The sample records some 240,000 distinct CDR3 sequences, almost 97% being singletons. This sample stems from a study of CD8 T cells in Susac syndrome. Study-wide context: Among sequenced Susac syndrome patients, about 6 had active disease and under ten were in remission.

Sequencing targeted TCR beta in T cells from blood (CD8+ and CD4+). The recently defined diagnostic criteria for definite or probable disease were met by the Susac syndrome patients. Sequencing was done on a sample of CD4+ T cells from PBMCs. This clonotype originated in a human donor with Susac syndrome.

CDR3 loop: CSASDSGVGDTQYF. CDR3 sequence (DNA): TGCAGTGCTTCCGACTCGGGGGTGGGAGATACGCAGTATTTT. The chain recombines TRBV20-1 with TRBJ2-3, with a tentative D call TRBD2 (6 bases). The CDR3 consists of 14 residues. V was pared by 5 bases and J by 5 bases, with 17 bases between. Germline lookup yields CDR1 DFQATT and CDR2 SNEGSKA (reference sequence).